Listed here are 28 T cell receptor beta chains from one sample, sequenced in a study of blood T cell repertoires in COVID-19. This table comes from immunoSEQ multiplex PCR, and its TCRdb copy is limited to in-frame clones, with some not included. The sample lists some 240,000 clones; 75% to 85% were seen once. The sequenced sample was peripheral blood. The origin of the receptors is a human donor in a cohort sampled during active COVID-19.

This clone appeared once. CDR3 region: CASSAELNSPLHF. CDR3 DNA sequence: TGTGCCAGCAGCGCGGAACTAAATTCACCCCTCCACTTT. The chain uses TRBV7-2 and TRBJ1-6; D call uncertain. V was clipped by 5 bases and J by 7 bases, with 9 bases between them. Germline V gives CDR1 SGHTA, CDR2 FQGNSA. CDR3 length equals 13 residues.

The genes are TRBV2 and TRBJ1-6; unclear D gene. CDR3 length: 15 amino acids. The germline gives CDR1 SNHLY, CDR2 FYNNEI. Between the trimmed V and J ends, which lost 8 bases and 0 bases, there was a span of 11 bases. Here the CDR3 reads CASLEVSSYNSPLHF. CDR3 DNA: TGTGCCAGCCTAGAGGTTAGCTCCTATAATTCACCCCTCCACTTT.

Points on this clone: Other DNA variants within this sample encode the same CDR3. This CDR3 reads CASSPGTGNQPQHF. The CDR3 nucleotides read TGTGCCAGCAGTCCGGGGACAGGCAATCAGCCCCAGCATTTT. The V gene is TRBV27, the J gene TRBJ1-5; TRBD1 matches 7 bases. The CDR3 has 14 residues. With 5 bases clipped from V and 2 bases from J, the junction kept 3 bases outside the gene matches. Germline V CDR1 and CDR2: MNHEY, SMNVEV (reference sequence).

The genes are TRBV20-1 and TRBJ2-7; D is undetermined. The germline CDR1 and CDR2 sequences are DFQATT and SNEGSKA (reference sequence). Trimming took off 4 bases at V and 3 bases at J, with 7 bases between the two ends. This CDR3 contains 11 residues. CDR3 region: CSATFSYEQYF. The CDR3 DNA is TGCAGTGCTACCTTCAGCTACGAGCAGTACTTC.

A few counts support this clone. V and J are TRBV7-6 and TRBJ1-1; D may be TRBD1 (5 bases). CDR3 length equals 16 residues. Germline V lookup: CDR1 SGHVS, CDR2 FNYEAQ. Trimming cost V 3 bases and J 3 bases, with 17 bases left between them. This CDR3 reads CASSFTSGSSYTEAFF. The CDR3 DNA follows: TGTGCCAGCAGCTTTACTTCAGGGTCGTCATACACTGAAGCTTTCTTT.

The chain links TRBV6-4 to TRBJ1-3, with 7 bases that match TRBD1. V trimming: 6 bases; J trimming: 9 bases; junction bases outside the gene matches: 20. The CDR3 has 17 residues. Germline V lookup: CDR1 MRHNA, CDR2 SNTAGT. The CDR3 loop reads CASSELGLQGWGTTIYF. DNA of the CDR3: TGTGCCAGCAGCGAACTCGGCTTACAGGGGTGGGGGACCACCATATATTTT.

This clone showed up many times. The V call is TRBV19, the J call TRBJ1-2; D is undetermined. Trimming removed 3 bases from V and 0 bases from J, with 11 bases in between. The germline CDR1 and CDR2 sequences are LNHDA and SQIVND (reference sequence). The CDR3 consists of 15 residues. DNA of the CDR3: TGTGCCAGTAGTATGGGCAGGCGAGCTAACTATGGCTACACCTTC. Protein: CASSMGRRANYGYTF.

V gene TRBV18 combines with J gene TRBJ2-7, with 10 bases identical to TRBD2. This CDR3 region has 15 residues. The V gene end was trimmed by 0 bases and the J gene end by 6 bases; junction bases not matched to a gene: 5. Per the germline V gene, CDR1 is KGHSH and CDR2 is LQKENI. The CDR3 loop is CASSPPLAGVSEQYF. In nucleotides, the CDR3 is TGTGCCAGCTCACCACCGCTAGCGGGAGTCTCCGAGCAGTACTTC.

The chain is built from TRBV7-9 and TRBJ2-7; 8 bases match TRBD2. Unmatched junction bases numbered 11, after V lost 0 bases and J lost 7 bases. CDR1 and CDR2 (germline): SEHNR, FQNEAQ (reference sequence). The CDR3 is 16 residues long. The CDR3 reads CASSLASDTTGGEQYF. In DNA form, the CDR3 reads TGTGCCAGCAGCTTAGCATCGGACACTACGGGAGGGGAGCAGTACTTC.

The V and J genes are TRBV9 and TRBJ1-3, with 7 bases that match TRBD1. The CDR3 totals 16 residues. V was pared by 2 bases and J by 0 bases, with 5 bases of the junction left unmatched. In germline, CDR1 is SGDLS, CDR2 YYNGEE. CDR3 coding DNA: TGTGCCAGCAGCGTCGGCAGGGGGTCCTCTGGAAACACCATATATTTT. Its protein is CASSVGRGSSGNTIYF.

The J gene is TRBJ1-1, the V gene TRBV5-1; TRBD1 might be the D (6 bases). Germline V gene data show CDR1 as SGHRS and CDR2 as YFSETQ. Trimming stripped 4 bases from V and 1 base from J, with 14 bases between. There are 15 residues in the CDR3. In DNA, the CDR3 is TGCGCCAGCAGCACTTTAGGACAGACGAACACTGAAGCTTTCTTT. This sequence encodes CASSTLGQTNTEAFF.

The CDR3 nucleotides are TGTGCCAGCAGCCAAGGGGCGGGTAGCGGGGGTTCGAACACCGGGGAGCTGTTTTTT. The encoded protein is CASSQGAGSGGSNTGELFF. The chain is built from TRBV4-2 and TRBJ2-2; 9 bases agree with TRBD2. Trimming cost V 1 base and J 0 bases; bases outside gene matches: 9. CDR1 is LGHNA and CDR2 is YNFKEQ in the germline V gene. There are 19 residues in the CDR3.

The rearrangement uses TRBV5-4 and TRBJ1-5; D unresolved. Germline values: CDR1 SGHNT, CDR2 YYREEE (reference sequence). The germline V and J ends were trimmed by 4 bases and 7 bases, with 15 bases remaining between them. The CDR3 is 14 residues long. This CDR3 is CASSAGSLDQPQHF. As DNA, the CDR3 is TGTGCCAGCAGCGCGGGATCCCTGGACCAGCCCCAGCATTTT.

The rearrangement joins TRBV30 to TRBJ1-3, with unresolved D. This CDR3 has 13 amino acids. Looked up from germline, CDR1 is GTSNPN and CDR2 is SVGIG (reference sequence). Trimming pared 2 bases from V and 3 bases from J, leaving 8 bases between. The CDR3 sequence is CAWSLVLGNTIYF. As DNA, the CDR3 is TGTGCCTGGAGTCTAGTCCTTGGAAACACCATATATTTT.

The chain joins TRBV6-6 to TRBJ2-7; possibly TRBD1 for D (5 bases). V was trimmed by 5 bases and J by 3 bases, leaving 17 bases between them. The CDR3 extends over 15 amino acids. The germline CDR1 and CDR2 sequences are MNHNY and SVGAGI (reference sequence). The CDR3 DNA follows: TGTGCCAGCAGTCAAACAGGACACGGCAACTACGAGCAGTACTTC. It yields the protein CASSQTGHGNYEQYF.

V usage is TRBV18 and J usage is TRBJ1-1; 8 bases map to TRBD1. Germline V gives CDR1 KGHSH, CDR2 LQKENI. The V segment lost 4 bases and the J segment 1 base; nucleotides outside the gene matches: 5. The CDR3 totals 15 residues. The CDR3 DNA reads as TGTGCCAGCTCACTAACGGGACAGGAGAACACTGAAGCTTTCTTT. This codes for CASSLTGQENTEAFF.

The chain is built from TRBV3-1 (or the pseudogene TRBV3-2) and TRBJ1-3; 8 nucleotides match TRBD1. Per germline, CDR1 LGHDT and CDR2 YNNKEL (reference sequence). The CDR3 has 14 residues. Trimming at V came to 8 bases and at J to 2 bases, leaving 5 bases not matched to a gene. CDR3 sequence: CASGRQGTGNTIYF. The CDR3 DNA reads TGTGCCAGCGGAAGACAGGGGACTGGAAACACCATATATTTT.

This chain connects TRBV3-1 (or the pseudogene TRBV3-2) to TRBJ2-2; TRBD1 might be the D (6 bases). Per germline, CDR1 LGHDT and CDR2 YNNKEL (reference sequence). V was trimmed by 5 bases and J by 4 bases, leaving 14 bases between them. The CDR3 loop spans 15 amino acids. CDR3 sequence (DNA): TGTGCCAGCAGCAAAACGACAGGTGGCACCGGGGAGCTGTTTTTT. It codes for CASSKTTGGTGELFF.

The rearrangement uses TRBV7-6 and TRBJ1-1; maybe TRBD1 (5 bases). The germline V gene has CDR1 SGHVS and CDR2 FNYEAQ. V lost 2 bases and J lost 4, with 20 bases in between. CDR3 length equals 17 residues. The CDR3 region has the DNA TGTGCCAGCAGCTTACCCCTGGTTTGGCAGGGTCGCACTGAAGCTTTCTTT. Its protein product is CASSLPLVWQGRTEAFF.

The gene calls are TRBV28 and TRBJ2-5; 10 bases align to TRBD1. Germline CDR1 and CDR2: MDHEN and SYDVKM. The CDR3 spans 15 residues. V trimming: 5 bases; J trimming: 5 bases; junction bases outside the gene matches: 8. CDR3 DNA: TGTGCCAGCAGTCGAGCAGGGACAGGGGAGGAGACCCAGTACTTC. It is translated as CASSRAGTGEETQYF.

This rearrangement joins TRBV6-2 or TRBV6-3 to TRBJ2-5; TRBD2 matches 12 bases. The CDR3 loop spans 16 amino acids. V lost 2 bases, J lost 5 bases, and 6 bases stayed unmatched. Germline assignment: CDR1 MNHEY and CDR2 SVGEGT. The CDR3 nucleotides are TGTGCCAGCAGTTACCTTGGACTAGCGGGACGGGAGACCCAGTACTTC. This codes for CASSYLGLAGRETQYF.

The chain is built from TRBV28 and TRBJ1-5, with 8 bases aligning to TRBD1. V trimming: 6 bases; J trimming: 5 bases; junction bases outside the gene matches: 12. Looked up from germline, CDR1 is MDHEN and CDR2 is SYDVKM. This CDR3 has 16 amino acids. CDR3 region: CASRRRTGTQDQPQHF. CDR3 DNA sequence: TGTGCCAGCAGGAGGCGGACAGGGACCCAAGATCAGCCCCAGCATTTT.

J is TRBJ2-7 and V is TRBV5-1, with TRBD2 matching 10 bases. There are 15 residues in the CDR3. Germline loops: CDR1 SGHRS, CDR2 YFSETQ. V lost 0 bases to trimming and J lost 5 bases; unmatched junction nucleotides: 5. The CDR3 sequence: CASSLESGRADEQYF. The CDR3, as DNA: TGCGCCAGCAGCTTGGAGAGCGGGAGGGCCGACGAGCAGTACTTC. Based on the CDR3 plus reference TRBV5-1 and TRBJ2-7, the full variable domain is KAGVTQTPRYLIKTRGQQVTLSCSPISGHRSVSWYQQTPGQGLQFLFEYFSETQRNKGNFPGRFSGRQFSNSRSEMNVSTLELGDSALYLCASSLESGRADEQYFGPGTRLTVT.

This chain connects TRBV10-3 to TRBJ2-1; 8 bases agree with TRBD2. The CDR3 spans 11 residues. The ends lost 10 bases at V and 6 bases at J; junction bases unmatched: 2. CDR1 and CDR2 (germline): ENHRY, SYGVKD. CDR3 sequence reads: CATTSGNEQFF. The CDR3 coding sequence is TGTGCCACCACTAGCGGCAATGAGCAGTTCTTC.

The J gene is TRBJ2-7, the V gene TRBV6-5; no firm D call. The CDR3 length is 15 residues. V was clipped by 0 bases and J by 3 bases, with 12 bases between them. The V gene's germline CDR1 is MNHEY and CDR2 SVGAGI. CDR3 in amino acids: CASSYSARPYYEQYF. The CDR3 DNA reads TGTGCCAGCAGTTACTCTGCCAGGCCGTACTACGAGCAGTACTTC.

The chain links TRBV19 to TRBJ2-1, with D possibly matching TRBD2 (6 bases). V gave up 7 bases and J gave up 6 bases, with 16 bases separating them. Germline V gives CDR1 LNHDA, CDR2 SQIVND (reference sequence). CDR3 size: 14 residues. CDR3 bases: TGTGCCAGTAACCCCTCTAGCGCGTTCAATGAGCAGTTCTTC. Amino acids: CASNPSSAFNEQFF.

V is TRBV2 and J is TRBJ2-7; weak D call: TRBD2 (6 bases). Per the germline V gene, CDR1 is SNHLY and CDR2 is FYNNEI. There are 15 residues in the CDR3. The V and J ends lost 9 bases and 2 bases respectively, with 20 bases between them. CDR3 sequence reads: CASERGGTVTYEQYF. CDR3 bases: TGTGCCAGTGAAAGAGGCGGGACGGTGACCTACGAGCAGTACTTC.

The J gene is TRBJ2-7, the V gene TRBV2, with TRBD2 identical over 10 bases. This CDR3 has 14 amino acids. V dropped 7 bases and J dropped 2; count of bases not matched to a gene: 5. The germline gives CDR1 SNHLY, CDR2 FYNNEI. The CDR3 reads CASTPGTSAYEQYF. CDR3 coding DNA: TGTGCCAGCACCCCAGGGACTAGCGCCTACGAGCAGTACTTC.